This is a list of T cell receptor beta chains from one sample in a study of post-analysis software for immune sequencing data. TCRdb processed the PCR reads anew with MiXCR; each CDR3 protein has one entry. The sample includes 600,000 to 700,000 distinct CDR3 sequences, 59% of them seen just once. Sequenced: blood. The receptors originated from a girl aged 2 to 9 with multiple sclerosis. Each CDR3 is given with its conserved first and last residue. Fields, in order: J gene, clone size, V gene, D gene, CDR3 protein, CDR3 DNA. D genes are given only for firm matches. Clone size, where shown, is once, few, many, or a class for clones that have expanded.

j_gene: TRBJ2-5; abundance: -; v_gene: TRBV7-9; d_gene: -; CDR3aa: CASSFSSLAETQYF; CDR3nt: TGTGCCAGCAGCTTTTCGTCCCTGGCAGAGACCCAGTACTTC
j_gene: TRBJ2-1; abundance: -; v_gene: TRBV6-5; d_gene: -; CDR3aa: CASSPSVADSYNEQFF; CDR3nt: TGTGCCAGCAGCCCCTCCGTGGCCGACTCCTACAATGAGCAGTTCTTC
j_gene: TRBJ1-1; abundance: -; v_gene: TRBV20-1; d_gene: -; CDR3aa: CSARDNGRPTEAFF; CDR3nt: TGCAGTGCTAGGGATAACGGTCGACCCACTGAAGCTTTCTTT
j_gene: TRBJ2-3; abundance: -; v_gene: TRBV6-6; d_gene: TRBD2; CDR3aa: CASRPAGSAADTQYF; CDR3nt: TGTGCCAGCAGACCAGCGGGATCCGCGGCAGATACGCAGTATTTT
j_gene: TRBJ2-7; abundance: few; v_gene: TRBV7-3; d_gene: -; CDR3aa: CASSLVRVLYEQYF; CDR3nt: TGTGCCAGCAGCTTAGTACGAGTTTTATACGAGCAGTACTTC
j_gene: TRBJ2-1; abundance: -; v_gene: TRBV5-1; d_gene: TRBD2; CDR3aa: CASSLLREGGDEQFF; CDR3nt: TGCGCCAGCAGCTTGTTGCGGGAGGGCGGCGATGAGCAGTTCTTC
j_gene: TRBJ2-3; abundance: once; v_gene: TRBV30; d_gene: -; CDR3aa: CAWSAALRAGTDTQYF; CDR3nt: TGTGCCTGGAGTGCGGCCCTCCGGGCCGGGACAGATACGCAGTATTTT
j_gene: TRBJ2-7; abundance: -; v_gene: TRBV10-3; d_gene: TRBD2; CDR3aa: CAISERELGEQYF; CDR3nt: TGTGCCATCAGCGAGCGGGAGTTAGGTGAGCAGTACTTC
j_gene: TRBJ2-7; abundance: -; v_gene: TRBV12-3/TRBV12-4; d_gene: TRBD2; CDR3aa: CASSLAPSGYEQYF; CDR3nt: TGTGCCAGCAGTTTAGCGCCTAGCGGGTACGAGCAGTACTTC
j_gene: TRBJ2-3; abundance: -; v_gene: TRBV20-1; d_gene: TRBD2; CDR3aa: CSVASGGRADTQYF; CDR3nt: TGCAGTGTGGCTAGCGGGGGTAGGGCAGATACGCAGTATTTT
j_gene: TRBJ1-1; abundance: -; v_gene: TRBV5-1; d_gene: -; CDR3aa: CATQRDVNTEAFF; CDR3nt: TGCGCCACCCAGAGAGACGTTAACACTGAAGCTTTCTTT
j_gene: TRBJ2-1; abundance: many; v_gene: TRBV5-1; d_gene: TRBD1; CDR3aa: CASSSTGGNEQFF; CDR3nt: TGCGCCAGCAGTTCGACAGGGGGGAATGAGCAGTTCTTC
j_gene: TRBJ2-1; abundance: -; v_gene: TRBV7-8; d_gene: -; CDR3aa: CASSPEGLYSAFF; CDR3nt: TGTGCCAGCAGCCCGGAGGGGCTTTATAGCGCGTTCTTC
j_gene: TRBJ2-7; abundance: once; v_gene: TRBV6-2/TRBV6-3; d_gene: -; CDR3aa: CASSYSNTIYEQYF; CDR3nt: TGTGCCAGCAGTTACTCGAACACGATCTACGAGCAGTACTTC
j_gene: TRBJ2-1; abundance: -; v_gene: TRBV10-3; d_gene: -; CDR3aa: CAISATQGSREQFF; CDR3nt: TGTGCCATCAGTGCGACACAGGGCTCCCGTGAGCAGTTCTTC
j_gene: TRBJ2-1; abundance: few; v_gene: TRBV5-1; d_gene: -; CDR3aa: CASSLATGVDEQFF; CDR3nt: TGCGCCAGCAGCTTGGCAACAGGTGTGGATGAGCAGTTCTTC
j_gene: TRBJ2-1; abundance: -; v_gene: TRBV20-1; d_gene: -; CDR3aa: CSAHTDIYNEQFF; CDR3nt: TGCAGTGCTCATACGGACATTTACAATGAGCAGTTCTTC
j_gene: TRBJ2-7; abundance: -; v_gene: TRBV2; d_gene: TRBD1; CDR3aa: CASSDSRGNYEQYF; CDR3nt: TGTGCCAGCAGTGACAGCAGGGGGAACTACGAGCAGTACTTC
j_gene: TRBJ2-5; abundance: few; v_gene: TRBV12-3/TRBV12-4; d_gene: -; CDR3aa: CASSFQHKQYF; CDR3nt: TGTGCCAGCAGTTTCCAACATAAGCAGTACTTC
j_gene: TRBJ2-1; abundance: -; v_gene: TRBV3-1; d_gene: -; CDR3aa: CASSQDLKVVHEQFF; CDR3nt: TGTGCCAGCAGCCAAGATCTTAAGGTTGTCCATGAGCAGTTCTTC
j_gene: TRBJ2-7; abundance: few; v_gene: TRBV7-2; d_gene: TRBD1; CDR3aa: CASSFKGTGGPYEQYF; CDR3nt: TGTGCCAGCAGCTTCAAGGGAACAGGGGGCCCCTACGAGCAGTACTTC
j_gene: TRBJ1-4; abundance: -; v_gene: TRBV7-7; d_gene: -; CDR3aa: CASRPIGGQYEKLFF; CDR3nt: TGTGCTAGCAGACCCATAGGGGGGCAGTATGAAAAACTGTTTTTT
j_gene: TRBJ2-1; abundance: few; v_gene: TRBV6-2/TRBV6-3; d_gene: TRBD1; CDR3aa: CASSGTASSYNEQFF; CDR3nt: TGTGCCAGCTCCGGGACAGCGAGCTCCTACAATGAGCAGTTCTTC
j_gene: TRBJ2-5; abundance: -; v_gene: TRBV24-1; d_gene: -; CDR3aa: CATSDPTETQYF; CDR3nt: TGTGCCACCAGTGATCCGACGGAGACCCAGTACTTC
j_gene: TRBJ2-1; abundance: few; v_gene: TRBV6-5; d_gene: -; CDR3aa: CASSQGGYNEQFF; CDR3nt: TGTGCCAGCAGTCAGGGGGGCTACAATGAGCAGTTCTTC
j_gene: TRBJ2-7; abundance: -; v_gene: TRBV3-1; d_gene: TRBD2; CDR3aa: CASSQELAGVYEQYF; CDR3nt: TGTGCCAGCAGCCAAGAATTAGCGGGAGTGTACGAGCAGTACTTC
j_gene: TRBJ1-6; abundance: -; v_gene: TRBV15; d_gene: -; CDR3aa: CATSRVGGISAPLHF; CDR3nt: TGTGCCACCAGCAGAGTGGGGGGAATATCGGCCCCCCTCCACTTT
j_gene: TRBJ2-7; abundance: -; v_gene: TRBV4-1; d_gene: -; CDR3aa: CASSQESGTSSYEQYF; CDR3nt: TGCGCCAGCAGCCAAGAATCCGGCACTAGCTCCTACGAGCAGTACTTC
j_gene: TRBJ1-2; abundance: few; v_gene: TRBV7-8; d_gene: -; CDR3aa: CASSSGRSNYGYTF; CDR3nt: TGTGCCAGCAGCTCGGGACGGAGTAACTATGGCTACACCTTC
j_gene: TRBJ2-3; abundance: -; v_gene: TRBV12-3/TRBV12-4; d_gene: -; CDR3aa: CASSLVSRWDTQYF; CDR3nt: TGTGCCAGCAGTTTAGTATCGAGGTGGGATACGCAGTATTTT
j_gene: TRBJ2-7; abundance: -; v_gene: TRBV5-1; d_gene: -; CDR3aa: CASSTGTPQEPQYF; CDR3nt: TGCGCCAGCAGCACCGGGACGCCCCAAGAGCCCCAGTACTTC
j_gene: TRBJ2-1; abundance: -; v_gene: TRBV20-1; d_gene: -; CDR3aa: CSADHKGEWGEQFF; CDR3nt: TGCAGTGCGGACCACAAGGGGGAGTGGGGTGAGCAGTTCTTC
j_gene: TRBJ2-1; abundance: -; v_gene: TRBV6-6; d_gene: -; CDR3aa: CASSSPQSVGGFF; CDR3nt: TGTGCCAGCAGTAGCCCCCAAAGCGTAGGTGGGTTCTTC
j_gene: TRBJ2-1; abundance: -; v_gene: TRBV24-1; d_gene: TRBD2; CDR3aa: CATRGGGANEQFF; CDR3nt: TGTGCCACCAGGGGCGGGGGGGCAAATGAGCAGTTCTTC
j_gene: TRBJ2-5; abundance: -; v_gene: TRBV20-1; d_gene: TRBD1; CDR3aa: CSARERGPWETQYF; CDR3nt: TGCAGTGCTAGAGAAAGGGGGCCGTGGGAGACCCAGTACTTC
j_gene: TRBJ2-7; abundance: few; v_gene: TRBV11-2; d_gene: -; CDR3aa: CASSLGVAYEQYF; CDR3nt: TGTGCCAGCAGCTTAGGGGTCGCCTACGAGCAGTACTTC
j_gene: TRBJ1-5; abundance: -; v_gene: TRBV21-1; d_gene: -; CDR3aa: CASRAGEPSPWQPQHF; CDR3nt: TGTGCCAGCAGGGCAGGAGAACCCTCTCCCTGGCAGCCCCAGCATTTT
j_gene: TRBJ2-1; abundance: -; v_gene: TRBV20-1; d_gene: TRBD2; CDR3aa: CSADLGLAGYNEQFF; CDR3nt: TGCAGTGCTGACCTGGGACTAGCGGGTTACAATGAGCAGTTCTTC
j_gene: TRBJ2-1; abundance: few; v_gene: TRBV4-1; d_gene: -; CDR3aa: CASSLEGEGAYNEQFF; CDR3nt: TGCGCCAGCAGCCTCGAAGGGGAAGGGGCCTACAATGAGCAGTTCTTC
j_gene: TRBJ2-3; abundance: -; v_gene: TRBV10-3; d_gene: TRBD2; CDR3aa: CATQEREVFTDTQYF; CDR3nt: TGTGCCACTCAGGAGCGGGAGGTGTTTACAGATACGCAGTATTTT
j_gene: TRBJ1-1; abundance: -; v_gene: TRBV20-1; d_gene: -; CDR3aa: CSARQNREVMNTEAFF; CDR3nt: TGCAGTGCTAGACAAAACAGGGAAGTAATGAACACTGAAGCTTTCTTT
j_gene: TRBJ2-7; abundance: -; v_gene: TRBV7-9; d_gene: TRBD2; CDR3aa: CASTLTSGSVVYEQYF; CDR3nt: TGTGCCAGCACCCTGACTAGCGGGAGCGTTGTGTACGAGCAGTACTTC
j_gene: TRBJ1-1; abundance: -; v_gene: TRBV9; d_gene: -; CDR3aa: CASSVDENTEAFF; CDR3nt: TGTGCCAGCAGCGTAGACGAGAACACTGAAGCTTTCTTT
j_gene: TRBJ1-2; abundance: few; v_gene: TRBV10-3; d_gene: -; CDR3aa: CAITGVANYGYTF; CDR3nt: TGTGCCATCACAGGAGTAGCTAACTATGGCTACACCTTC
j_gene: TRBJ2-1; abundance: -; v_gene: TRBV11-2; d_gene: -; CDR3aa: CASSPRDTAPNEQFF; CDR3nt: TGTGCCAGCAGCCCCCGGGACACCGCTCCCAATGAGCAGTTCTTC
j_gene: TRBJ1-1; abundance: -; v_gene: TRBV20-1; d_gene: -; CDR3aa: CSALQQGSQSEAFF; CDR3nt: TGCAGTGCTCTACAACAGGGCTCTCAATCTGAAGCTTTCTTT
j_gene: TRBJ2-1; abundance: many; v_gene: TRBV29-1; d_gene: -; CDR3aa: CSLLGNINNEQFF; CDR3nt: TGCAGCCTCCTCGGTAATATTAACAATGAGCAGTTCTTC
j_gene: TRBJ2-1; abundance: -; v_gene: TRBV2; d_gene: TRBD2; CDR3aa: CASDQWGGNSYNEQFF; CDR3nt: TGTGCCAGCGATCAATGGGGGGGGAACTCCTACAATGAGCAGTTCTTC
j_gene: TRBJ1-4; abundance: -; v_gene: TRBV12-3/TRBV12-4; d_gene: TRBD1; CDR3aa: CASSNSGGESEKLFF; CDR3nt: TGTGCCAGCAGTAACTCAGGGGGCGAGAGTGAAAAACTGTTTTTT
j_gene: TRBJ2-6; abundance: few; v_gene: TRBV29-1; d_gene: TRBD1; CDR3aa: CSAGDRAGANVLTF; CDR3nt: TGCAGCGCTGGGGACAGGGCTGGGGCCAACGTCCTGACTTTC
j_gene: TRBJ1-1; abundance: -; v_gene: TRBV7-2; d_gene: -; CDR3aa: CASSLDGWFNTEAFF; CDR3nt: TGTGCCAGCAGCTTAGACGGCTGGTTTAACACTGAAGCTTTCTTT
j_gene: TRBJ1-2; abundance: -; v_gene: TRBV11-3; d_gene: -; CDR3aa: CASSLASAGVLYGYTF; CDR3nt: TGTGCCAGCAGCTTAGCTTCGGCGGGGGTCCTCTATGGCTACACCTTC